This TCR beta chain stems from a study of identifying expanded T cells in peripheral blood. Findings and caveats of the study: Approximately 1.2 clones differed between technical replicates, versus around 15 and 19 over time.

In the case of this clone: The antigen is not known.

Sequenced by immunoSEQ multiplex PCR; TCRdb stores in-frame clones only, minus some. The sample lists just over 90,000 clones, roughly 86% occurring once. Healthy donors had no documented immune events, such as infections, while sampled. V was trimmed by 3 bases and J by 1 base, leaving 12 bases between them. CDR1 and CDR2 (germline): MRHNA, SNTAGT. The CDR3 covers 16 residues. The chain combines TRBV6-4 with TRBJ2-2; tentative D call: TRBD2 (6 bases). The receptor's source is a person aged 18-69 years in good health. The sequencing input was blood. CDR3 region: CASSEIGGENTGELFF. CDR3 DNA: TGTGCCAGCAGTGAGATAGGAGGGGAGAACACCGGGGAGCTGTTTTTT.